This TCR beta chain was retrieved from a study of shared clonotypes between healthy human individuals. Comment on this clone: Its antigen remains unknown.

The length of the CDR3 is 15 residues. Per germline, CDR1 MDHEN and CDR2 SYDVKM. The V and J ends lost 5 bases and 8 bases respectively, with 19 bases between them. Sequenced by immunoSEQ multiplex PCR; TCRdb stores in-frame clones only, minus some. There are about 1 million clones in the sample; around four fifths occur only once, and 1.4% to 1.5% lies in the top ten. CD4+ cells were split into CD45RA+ naive and CD45RA-negative memory subsets. General study results and limits: With few donors, the genetic and exposure-history diversity represented was limited.

The clonotype comes from a man between 18 and 29 years old in good health. The sample comprised memory CD4+ T cells sorted from blood. Subset: CD45RA-negative fraction. This chain links TRBV28 with TRBJ2-1; TRBD1 might be the D (5 bases). This CDR3 reads CASSAPGLGLDEQFF. DNA of the CDR3: TGTGCCAGCAGTGCCCCCGGTTTGGGGCTCGATGAGCAGTTCTTC.